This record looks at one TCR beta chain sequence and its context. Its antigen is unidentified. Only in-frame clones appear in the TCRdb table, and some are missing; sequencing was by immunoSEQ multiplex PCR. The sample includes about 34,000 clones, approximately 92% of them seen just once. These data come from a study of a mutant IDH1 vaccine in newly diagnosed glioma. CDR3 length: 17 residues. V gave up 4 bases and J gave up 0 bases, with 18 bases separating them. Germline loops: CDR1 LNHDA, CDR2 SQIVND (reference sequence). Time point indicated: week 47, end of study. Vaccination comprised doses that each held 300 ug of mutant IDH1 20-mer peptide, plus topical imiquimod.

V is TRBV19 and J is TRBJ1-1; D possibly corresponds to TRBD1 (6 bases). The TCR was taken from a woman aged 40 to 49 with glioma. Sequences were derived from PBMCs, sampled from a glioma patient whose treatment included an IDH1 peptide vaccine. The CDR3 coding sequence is TGTGCCAGTAGTACGACCCGGAGGGGGAGGATGAACACTGAAGCTTTCTTT. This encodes CASSTTRRGRMNTEAFF.